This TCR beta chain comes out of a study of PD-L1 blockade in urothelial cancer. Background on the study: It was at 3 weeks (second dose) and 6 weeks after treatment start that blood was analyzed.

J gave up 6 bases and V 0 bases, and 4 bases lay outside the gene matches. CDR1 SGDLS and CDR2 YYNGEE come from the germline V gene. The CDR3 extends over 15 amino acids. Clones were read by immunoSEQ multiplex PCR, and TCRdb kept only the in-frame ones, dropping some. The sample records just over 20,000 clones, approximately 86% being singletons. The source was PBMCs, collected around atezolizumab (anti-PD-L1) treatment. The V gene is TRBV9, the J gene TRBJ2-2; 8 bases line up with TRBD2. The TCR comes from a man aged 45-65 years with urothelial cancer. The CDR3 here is CASSVAGRDSGELFF. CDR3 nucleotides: TGTGCCAGCAGCGTAGCCGGGAGGGATTCCGGGGAGCTGTTTTTT.